A single sample is the source of the 26 T cell receptor beta chains below, sequenced in a study of blood T cell repertoires in COVID-19. Measured with immunoSEQ multiplex PCR; TCRdb has only the in-frame clones, and not every one. The sample yields under 120,000 clones, roughly nine tenths seen once. Sequences were obtained from peripheral blood. The receptor set was obtained from an elderly woman with acute or convalescent COVID-19.

The rearrangement uses TRBV5-6 and TRBJ1-5, with 12 bases aligning to TRBD1. Germline loops: CDR1 SGHDT, CDR2 YYEEEE. The J segment lost 6 bases and the V segment lost 0 bases, leaving 4 bases of the junction unmatched. The CDR3 consists of 16 residues. As DNA, the CDR3 is TGTGCCAGCAGCTTGGCGGGACAGGGGGCGAGTCAGCCCCAGCATTTT. Its protein product is CASSLAGQGASQPQHF.

This rearrangement joins TRBV7-9 to TRBJ1-4; 7 positions match TRBD1. The CDR3 length is 16 residues. Germline trimming cut 5 bases from V and 7 bases from J; bases unmatched to any gene: 13. Germline CDR1 and CDR2: SEHNR and FQNEAQ (reference sequence). The CDR3 reads CASSPPRQGRGEKLFF. DNA for the CDR3: TGTGCCAGCAGCCCCCCACGACAGGGCCGGGGTGAAAAACTGTTTTTT.

This chain connects TRBV30 to TRBJ1-2, with D possibly matching TRBD1 (6 bases). V gave up 5 bases and J gave up 8 bases, with 15 bases separating them. Germline loops: CDR1 GTSNPN, CDR2 SVGIG (reference sequence). The CDR3 covers 12 residues. The CDR3 loop is CAWHRAGGGYTF. CDR3 nucleotides: TGTGCCTGGCACAGGGCGGGTGGCGGCTACACCTTC. Together with reference TRBV30 and TRBJ1-2, the CDR3 gives the full variable domain: SQTIHQWPATLVQPVGSPLSLECTVEGTSNPNLYWYRQAAGRGLQLLFYSVGIGQISSEVPQNLSASRPQDRQFILSSKKLLLSDSGFYLCAWHRAGGGYTFGSGTRLTVV.

The V and J genes are TRBV5-4 and TRBJ2-1; D uncertain. This CDR3 has 13 residues. Germline CDR1 reads SGHNT; CDR2 reads YYREEE (reference sequence). Deletions cut 3 bases from V and 0 bases from J, with 4 bases between. The CDR3 is CASSSFSYNEQFF. The DNA of the CDR3 is TGTGCCAGCAGCTCTTTCTCCTACAATGAGCAGTTCTTC. The full variable domain, completed using reference TRBV5-4 and TRBJ2-1, is ETGVTQSPTHLIKTRGQQVTLRCSSQSGHNTVSWYQQALGQGPQFIFQYYREEENGRGNFPPRFSGLQFPNYSSELNVNALELDDSALYLCASSSFSYNEQFFGPGTRLTVL.

J is TRBJ1-2 and V is TRBV5-1, with 7 bases aligning to TRBD1. The junction had 12 bases not matched to a gene; V was cut back by 4 bases and J by 3 bases. The CDR3 covers 16 residues. Germline CDR1 is SGHRS and CDR2 is YFSETQ. The CDR3, as DNA: TGCGCCAGCAGCACCGGGACAGCACCTGCTCACTATGGCTACACCTTC. As protein: CASSTGTAPAHYGYTF.

In this sample, this clone turned up once. The genes are TRBV11-2 and TRBJ2-7, with 14 nucleotides matching TRBD2. The germline CDR1 and CDR2 sequences are SGHAT and FQNNGV. This CDR3 is 15 amino acids long. After removal of 5 bases from V and 7 bases from J, the junction contained 7 bases not matched to a gene. CDR3 bases: TGTGCCAGCAGCCGACTAGCGGGGGGGCCGGGTGAGCAGTACTTC. It yields the protein CASSRLAGGPGEQYF.

Concerning this clone: The junction shows a germline mismatch at one end, possibly a read error. V and J are TRBV2 and TRBJ1-2, with 7 bases identical to TRBD1. The CDR3 totals 13 residues. Germline loops: CDR1 SNHLY, CDR2 FYNNEI. The CDR3 here is CASREGVGGGYTF. The CDR3 DNA follows: TGTGCCAGCAGGGAAGGGGTAGGGGGCGGCTACACCTTC.

V usage is TRBV5-1 and J usage is TRBJ1-2; 7 bases fit TRBD1. Trimming cost V 0 bases and J 2 bases; bases outside gene matches: 1. Germline lookup yields CDR1 SGHRS and CDR2 YFSETQ. The CDR3 consists of 14 residues. CDR3 sequence reads: CASSLVGQNYGYTF. DNA for the CDR3: TGCGCCAGCAGCTTGGTGGGACAGAACTATGGCTACACCTTC.

This chain's CDR3 is CASSSGELTSNYGYTF. CDR3 in DNA: TGCGCCAGCAGCTCCGGGGAGTTAACATCTAACTATGGCTACACCTTC. The chain employs TRBV5-1 and TRBJ1-2; D ambiguous. Germline CDR1 SGHRS, CDR2 YFSETQ. Trimming cost V 3 bases and J 0 bases, with 15 bases left between them. CDR3 size: 16 residues.

This chain uses TRBV28 with TRBJ1-6, with D perhaps matching TRBD1 (5 bases). The V and J ends lost 5 bases and 11 bases respectively, with 22 bases between them. The germline V gene encodes CDR1 MDHEN and CDR2 SYDVKM. The CDR3 length is 16 residues. The DNA for the CDR3 is TGTGCCAGCAGTCCACCGACACCAGGGTCTGCTGCACCCCTCCACTTT. Protein: CASSPPTPGSAAPLHF.

The chain is built from TRBV5-5 and TRBJ1-1, with TRBD1 matching 7 bases. The CDR3 length is 13 residues. The V and J ends lost 2 bases and 7 bases, in that order; junction bases with no gene match: 5. Germline-derived CDR1 and CDR2 are SGHKS and YYEKEE (reference sequence). CDR3 nucleotides: TGTGCCAGCAGCTTCGGACAGGATGGTGAAGCTTTCTTT. Residues: CASSFGQDGEAFF.

CDR3 DNA: TGTGCCAGCAGCTTCGGTTACGAGCAGTACTTC. It yields the protein CASSFGYEQYF. V gene TRBV5-5 combines with J gene TRBJ2-7; D unclear. Germline lookup yields CDR1 SGHKS and CDR2 YYEKEE (reference sequence). The CDR3 loop spans 11 amino acids. The germline V and J ends were trimmed by 2 bases and 4 bases, with 4 bases remaining between them. Full variable domain (rest looked up from reference TRBV5-5 and TRBJ2-7): DAGVTQSPTHLIKTRGQQVTLRCSPISGHKSVSWYQQVLGQGPQFIFQYYEKEERGRGNFPDRFSARQFPNYSSELNVNALLLGDSALYLCASSFGYEQYFGPGTRLTVT.

The chain has TRBV24-1 and TRBJ1-5; a weak D match, TRBD1 (5 bases). This CDR3 spans 15 amino acids. Germline V lookup: CDR1 KGHDR, CDR2 SFDVKD. The V end lost 2 bases, the J end lost 6 bases, and 13 bases lay between the germline ends. CDR3 sequence reads: CATSDSTREIQPQHF. The CDR3 nucleotides are TGTGCCACCAGTGATTCCACCAGGGAAATTCAGCCCCAGCATTTT.

A single count supports this clone. The chain combines TRBV19 with TRBJ2-5, with 11 bases lining up with TRBD2. Trimming at V came to 5 bases and at J to 1 base, leaving 3 bases not matched to a gene. The length of the CDR3 is 15 residues. Germline V lookup: CDR1 LNHDA, CDR2 SQIVND (reference sequence). Here the CDR3 DNA reads TGTGCCAGTAGTTCTAGCGGGGGGACCCAAGAGACCCAGTACTTC. Its translation: CASSSSGGTQETQYF.

The rearrangement links TRBV7-2 to TRBJ1-1; TRBD1 aligns across 10 bases. CDR3 size: 17 residues. Trimming took 3 bases from V and 3 from J; bases not matched to a gene: 10. Germline CDR1 is SGHTA and CDR2 is FQGNSA. The CDR3 loop reads CASSFYPRTGGYTEAFF. In nucleotides, the CDR3 is TGTGCCAGCAGCTTTTATCCCCGGACAGGGGGGTACACTGAAGCTTTCTTT.

The CDR3 nucleotides read TGTGCCAGCAGCCCTCAACGGGGATACTATGGCTACACCTTC. Protein product: CASSPQRGYYGYTF. The chain has TRBV28 and TRBJ1-2; D is uncertain. Germline V gives CDR1 MDHEN, CDR2 SYDVKM. V was pared by 6 bases and J by 3 bases, with 14 bases between. CDR3 length: 14 residues.

This rearrangement joins TRBV5-1 to TRBJ1-6; 8 bases agree with TRBD1. Germline V gene sequence: CDR1 SGHRS, CDR2 YFSETQ. The J segment lost 10 bases and the V segment lost 3 bases, leaving 9 bases of the junction unmatched. The CDR3 is 15 residues long. The CDR3 nucleotides read TGCGCCAGCAGCTGGGAGACAGGGGCAGGATCACCCCTCCACTTT. It is translated as CASSWETGAGSPLHF.

In this sample, this clone turned up once. V usage is TRBV6-5 and J usage is TRBJ1-5; possible D gene TRBD1, 5 bases. Germline values: CDR1 MNHEY, CDR2 SVGAGI. The V gene lost 6 bases and the J gene lost 4 bases, with 10 bases spanning the gap. There are 13 residues in the CDR3. CDR3 amino acids: CASSNGGNQPQHF. Written as DNA, the CDR3 is TGTGCCAGCAGCAACGGGGGGAATCAGCCCCAGCATTTT.

The V call is TRBV2, the J call TRBJ2-7, with TRBD1 identical over 8 bases. CDR3 length: 13 amino acids. Losses at the gene ends were 2 bases for V and 6 bases for J; bases not matched to a gene: 3. The V gene's germline CDR1 is SNHLY and CDR2 FYNNEI. The CDR3 bases are TGTGCCAGCAGTGAACAGGGGGCCGGCGAGCAGTACTTC. Translated, it gives CASSEQGAGEQYF.

The chain recombines TRBV21-1 with TRBJ1-1; TRBD1, the table's D call, was not compared with the DNA. TRBV21-1 represents a pseudogene. The length of the CDR3 is 15 residues. The chain's CDR3 is CASSKEDRLNTEAFF. Written as DNA, the CDR3 is TGTGCCAGCAGCAAAGAGGACAGGCTCAACACTGAAGCTTTCTTT.

The V and J genes are TRBV5-1 and TRBJ2-7, with 9 bases lining up with TRBD2. The V segment lost 0 bases and the J segment 3 bases; nucleotides outside the gene matches: 7. The CDR3 length is 16 residues. Germline CDR1 SGHRS, CDR2 YFSETQ. Here the CDR3 DNA reads TGCGCCAGCAGCTTGGAAGGGCTAGCGGGGAACTACGAGCAGTACTTC. Encoded protein: CASSLEGLAGNYEQYF. The variable domain in full, with the rest retrieved from reference TRBV5-1 and TRBJ2-7, is KAGVTQTPRYLIKTRGQQVTLSCSPISGHRSVSWYQQTPGQGLQFLFEYFSETQRNKGNFPGRFSGRQFSNSRSEMNVSTLELGDSALYLCASSLEGLAGNYEQYFGPGTRLTVT.

The gene calls are TRBV3-1 (or the pseudogene TRBV3-2) and TRBJ1-6, with 8 bases aligning to TRBD1. The CDR3 covers 13 residues. Per germline, CDR1 LGHDT and CDR2 YNNKEL (reference sequence). Trimming at V came to 9 bases and at J to 11 bases, leaving 9 bases not matched to a gene. The CDR3 loop is CASNGQGGTPLHF. Here the CDR3 DNA reads TGTGCCAGTAACGGACAGGGTGGGACACCCCTCCACTTT.

The V call is TRBV3-1 (or the pseudogene TRBV3-2), the J call TRBJ2-7; 9 nucleotides align to TRBD1. Germline CDR1 reads LGHDT; CDR2 reads YNNKEL (reference sequence). V lost 5 bases, J lost 5 bases, and 10 bases stayed unmatched. CDR3 size: 15 residues. The CDR3 reads CASSKNRGLYHEQYF. Here the CDR3 DNA reads TGTGCCAGCAGCAAAAACAGGGGGCTTTACCACGAGCAGTACTTC.

The chain couples TRBV11-2 to TRBJ2-1; 7 bases map to TRBD1. Germline CDR1 and CDR2: SGHAT and FQNNGV. CDR3 length equals 15 residues. V was pared by 5 bases and J by 0 bases, with 4 bases of the junction left unmatched. The CDR3 DNA is TGTGCCAGCAGCCTACAGGGGAGCTCCTACAATGAGCAGTTCTTC. Its protein is CASSLQGSSYNEQFF. The whole variable domain, remainder taken from reference TRBV11-2 and TRBJ2-1, is EAGVAQSPRYKIIEKRQSVAFWCNPISGHATLYWYQQILGQGPKLLIQFQNNGVVDDSQLPKDRFSAERLKGVDSTLKIQPAKLEDSAVYLCASSLQGSSYNEQFFGPGTRLTVL.

The chain joins TRBV27 to TRBJ2-4, with 8 bases matching TRBD1. V lost 5 bases and J lost 9; bases outside the gene matches: 24. The CDR3 has 19 amino acids. The germline CDR1 and CDR2 sequences are MNHEY and SMNVEV (reference sequence). CDR3 loop: CASSQGAGTDFLSFGIQYF. The CDR3 DNA reads TGTGCCAGCAGTCAGGGGGCCGGGACAGATTTTTTATCTTTTGGCATTCAGTACTTC.

This clone was picked up one time. The rearrangement joins TRBV27 to TRBJ1-6, with a weak D call TRBD1 (6 bases). CDR3 length: 14 amino acids. Trimming left V 2 bases short and J 7 bases short, with 9 bases between. Germline V lookup: CDR1 MNHEY, CDR2 SMNVEV (reference sequence). The CDR3 spells CASSLGGANSPLHF. CDR3 sequence (DNA): TGTGCCAGCAGTTTAGGGGGCGCGAATTCACCCCTCCACTTT.